This note documents a single TCR beta chain sequence. These data originate in a study of Ad26.COV2.S vaccination and SARS-CoV-2 variants. This CDR3 has 15 residues. Trimming removed 5 bases from V and 6 bases from J; junction bases left unmatched: 12. Germline V lookup: CDR1 SEHNR, CDR2 FQNEAQ (reference sequence). Sequencing was performed with immunoSEQ multiplex PCR; in TCRdb, only in-frame clones are kept and a portion is missing. The sample carries about 480,000 clones, around 85% recorded once. Described treatment: some 20 received Ad26.COV2.S at low or high dose, single or two shots; 5 received placebo; per-sample allocation not given. Samples were taken on day 63 after the first vaccine or placebo injection.

The chain is built from TRBV7-9 and TRBJ2-7; 8 bases map to TRBD2. This receptor was identified in a person between 18 and 65 years old who received the Ad26.COV2.S COVID-19 vaccine or a placebo. The input for sequencing was peripheral blood, taken in a trial of Ad26.COV2.S vaccine versus placebo. This CDR3 reads CASSPERGGVREQYF. CDR3 sequence (DNA): TGTGCCAGCAGCCCCGAACGGGGGGGGGTGCGCGAGCAGTACTTC.